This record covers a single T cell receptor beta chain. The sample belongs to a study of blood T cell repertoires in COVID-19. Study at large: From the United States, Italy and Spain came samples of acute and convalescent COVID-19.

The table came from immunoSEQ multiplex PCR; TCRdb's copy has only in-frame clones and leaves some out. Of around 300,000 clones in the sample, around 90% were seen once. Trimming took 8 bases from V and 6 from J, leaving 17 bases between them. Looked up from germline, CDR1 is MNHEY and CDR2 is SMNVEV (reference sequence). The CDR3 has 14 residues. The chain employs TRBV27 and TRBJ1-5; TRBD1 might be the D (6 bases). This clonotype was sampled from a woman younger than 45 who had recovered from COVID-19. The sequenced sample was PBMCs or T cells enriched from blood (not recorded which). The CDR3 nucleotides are TGTGCCAGCCGACAGGTTGGGGTTGGTCAGCCCCAGCATTTT. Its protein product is CASRQVGVGQPQHF.